This T cell receptor beta chain was found in a study of T cell responses to AZD1222 COVID-19 vaccine. Sequencing was performed with immunoSEQ multiplex PCR; in TCRdb, only in-frame clones are kept and a portion is missing. The sample lists about 180,000 clones; around 90% were seen once. Remarks on this clone: Its antigen is undetermined.

The CDR3 covers 14 residues. V was clipped by 1 base and J by 6 bases, with 11 bases between them. CDR1 SGHTS and CDR2 YDEGEE come from the germline V gene. Study-level results: After the peak T cell response, and only then, were repertoires sampled. Variant regions that are unmutated are reportedly the target of nearly half of spike-specific TCRs. Baseline serostatus was positive in only a handful of AZD1222 recipients. Researchers report vaccine-associated CD4 TCRs spanning spike, with dominance at 160-218 and 743-854.

This receptor was obtained from an adult who received the AZD1222 COVID-19 vaccine. The rearrangement joins TRBV5-8 to TRBJ1-5; maybe TRBD1 (5 bases). Sequenced here: peripheral blood, sampled 28 days after the second AZD1222 dose. The CDR3 DNA is TGTGCCAGCAGCTTGCTGCAGGGCATTCAGCCCCAGCATTTT. It is translated as CASSLLQGIQPQHF. Together with reference TRBV5-8 and TRBJ1-5, the CDR3 gives the full variable domain: EAGVTQSPTHLIKTRGQQATLRCSPISGHTSVYWYQQALGLGLQFLLWYDEGEERNRGNFPPRFSGRQFPNYSSELNVNALELEDSALYLCASSLLQGIQPQHFGDGTRLSIL.